These 8 T cell receptor beta chains were sequenced from one sample in a study of blood T cell repertoires in COVID-19. Clones were sequenced by immunoSEQ multiplex PCR, and TCRdb holds only the in-frame ones, with some missing. The sample yields roughly 150,000 clones, 85% to 90% seen once. The sequencing input was peripheral blood. The receptor source for this set is a man older than 75 with acute or convalescent COVID-19.

The chain couples TRBV28 to TRBJ2-7; 10 bases line up with TRBD2. This CDR3 region has 15 residues. The germline gives CDR1 MDHEN, CDR2 SYDVKM. V trimming: 3 bases; J trimming: 5 bases; junction bases outside the gene matches: 7. CDR3 bases: TGTGCCAGCAGTTTTAGCGGGAGGAATGAAAACGAGCAGTACTTC. It translates to CASSFSGRNENEQYF.

V usage is TRBV28 and J usage is TRBJ2-7, with a possible D match to TRBD2 (6 bases). The germline V gene encodes CDR1 MDHEN and CDR2 SYDVKM. The ends were cut back, 5 bases at V and 3 bases at J, with 17 bases in the middle. This CDR3 is 15 amino acids long. CDR3 loop: CASSGGPGLSYEQYF. The CDR3 nucleotides read TGTGCCAGCAGTGGGGGACCGGGACTCAGCTACGAGCAGTACTTC.

This chain joins TRBV14 and TRBJ2-1; D possibly corresponds to TRBD2 (6 bases). From germline, CDR1 is SGHDN and CDR2 FVKESK. Trimming shortened V by 5 bases and J by 9 bases, and 14 bases separated the two germline ends. CDR3 size: 13 residues. The CDR3 reads CASSEGMRGEQFF. DNA for the CDR3: TGTGCCAGCAGCGAAGGGATGCGGGGTGAGCAGTTCTTC. The variable domain in full, with the rest retrieved from reference TRBV14 and TRBJ2-1, is EAGVTQFPSHSVIEKGQTVTLRCDPISGHDNLYWYRRVMGKEIKFLLHFVKESKQDESGMPNNRFLAERTGGTYSTLKVQPAELEDSGVYFCASSEGMRGEQFFGPGTRLTVL.

The V call is TRBV18, the J call TRBJ2-5; 8 positions match TRBD1. The J segment lost 5 bases and the V segment lost 2 bases, leaving 4 bases of the junction unmatched. The CDR3 spans 14 residues. The germline V gene encodes CDR1 KGHSH and CDR2 LQKENI. The CDR3 here is CASSPIRGLETQYF. DNA of the CDR3: TGTGCCAGCTCACCAATCAGGGGGCTTGAGACCCAGTACTTC.

The V call is TRBV27, the J call TRBJ1-6; TRBD1 matches at 7 bases. The ends lost 3 bases at V and 0 bases at J; junction bases unmatched: 8. This CDR3 region has 18 residues. Germline values: CDR1 MNHEY, CDR2 SMNVEV (reference sequence). CDR3: CASSLGHRGISYNSPLHF. The CDR3 DNA is TGTGCCAGCAGTTTGGGACACAGGGGAATCTCCTATAATTCACCCCTCCACTTT.

The chain is built from TRBV6-5 and TRBJ1-5; D gene uncertain. V lost 6 bases, J lost 2 bases, and 8 bases lay in between. In germline, CDR1 is MNHEY, CDR2 SVGAGI. The CDR3 runs 13 residues. In nucleotides, the CDR3 is TGTGCCAGCAGAGGGAGGGGCAATCAGCCCCAGCATTTT. Translated: CASRGRGNQPQHF.

The V gene is TRBV29-1, the J gene TRBJ2-3, with 9 bases lining up with TRBD1. Germline CDR1 is SQVTM and CDR2 is ANQGSEA. The CDR3 sequence is 14 residues long. The ends lost 6 bases at V and 3 bases at J; junction bases unmatched: 7. For the CDR3, the DNA is TGCAGCGTGGGCTGGGGACAGGGAACAGATACGCAGTATTTT. Residues: CSVGWGQGTDTQYF.

Notes on this clone: Different DNA sequences within this sample yield the same CDR3. This chain links TRBV7-2 with TRBJ2-7, with no clear D. Trimming took 4 bases from V and 2 from J, leaving 9 bases between them. Per germline, CDR1 SGHTA and CDR2 FQGNSA. The CDR3 is 13 amino acids. The CDR3 DNA sequence: TGTGCCAGCAGCTCAACATCTGCCTACGAGCAGTACTTC. Translated: CASSSTSAYEQYF. Full variable domain (missing parts from reference TRBV7-2 and TRBJ2-7): GAGVSQSPSNKVTEKGKDVELRCDPISGHTALYWYRQSLGQGLEFLIYFQGNSAPDKSGLPSDRFSAERTGGSVSTLTIQRTQQEDSAVYLCASSSTSAYEQYFGPGTRLTVT.